Listed here are 22 T cell receptor beta chains from one sample, sequenced in a study of regulatory T cells in long-lasting Graves disease. Sequencing libraries for TCR beta were prepared with iRepertoire HTBI primers and Arm-PCR of CDR3 regions. TCRdb ran MiXCR on the multiplex PCR reads and lists one entry per CDR3 protein. Among 550,000 to 700,000 distinct CDR3 sequences, approximately 16% were seen once, and the ten largest hold around 11%. The time point here: newly diagnosed GD, antithyroid drugs for less than 3 months. After RNA was extracted from PBMCs, the TCR library was made from it. This sample was also put to use in a study of T cells in Graves' hyperthyroidism and ophthalmopathy.

The sample consisted of peripheral blood mononuclear cells (PBMCs), taken at new diagnosis, from a patient treated with antithyroid drugs. These receptors were obtained from a young man with Graves disease.

The table lists this clonotype with a few counts. Here the CDR3 reads CATSDHSNQPQHF. In DNA form, the CDR3 reads TGTGCCACCAGTGACCATAGCAATCAGCCCCAGCATTTT. V usage is TRBV24-1 and J usage is TRBJ1-5; D gene ambiguous. This CDR3 contains 13 residues. The germline V gene has CDR1 KGHDR and CDR2 SFDVKD. Trimming stripped 4 bases from V and 0 bases from J, with 3 bases between.

The V call is TRBV5-8, the J call TRBJ1-2; unclear D gene. Germline V lookup: CDR1 SGHTS, CDR2 YDEGEE. Between the trimmed V and J ends, which lost 2 bases and 5 bases, there was a span of 7 bases. The CDR3 length is 12 residues. CDR3 amino acids: CASSFSDYGYTF. As DNA, the CDR3 is TGTGCCAGCAGCTTCTCCGATTATGGCTACACCTTC.

In this sample, this clonotype turned up many times. In DNA, the CDR3 is TGTGCCAGCAGTCCAGGAACTAGCGGTCAGAGGGGAAATGAGCAGTTCTTC. Translating it yields CASSPGTSGQRGNEQFF. The chain links TRBV28 to TRBJ2-1; 8 nucleotides align to TRBD2. This CDR3 region has 17 residues. Looked up from germline, CDR1 is MDHEN and CDR2 is SYDVKM. V was clipped by 5 bases and J by 7 bases; unmatched bases: 16. The full variable domain, with the rest looked up from reference TRBV28 and TRBJ2-1, is DVKVTQSSRYLVKRTGEKVFLECVQDMDHENMFWYRQDPGLGLRLIYFSYDVKMKEKGDIPEGYSVSREKKERFSLILESASTNQTSMYLCASSPGTSGQRGNEQFFGPGTRLTVL.

With regard to this clonotype: Relative to the germline gene, one junction end is altered; a read error may explain this. The gene calls are TRBV20-1 and TRBJ2-7, with D possibly TRBD2 on 6 matching bases. The CDR3 totals 14 residues. Germline V gives CDR1 DFQATT, CDR2 SNEGSKA (reference sequence). CDR3 amino acids: CSARDAGRSYERYF. DNA for the CDR3: TGCAGTGCTAGGGATGCGGGACGCAGCTACGAGCGGTACTTC.

Many counts were recorded for this clonotype. The chain couples TRBV27 to TRBJ1-5; a possible D gene is TRBD1 (5 bases). The V and J ends lost 6 bases and 2 bases respectively, with 11 bases between them. From germline, CDR1 is MNHEY and CDR2 SMNVEV (reference sequence). This CDR3 spans 14 amino acids. CDR3 DNA sequence: TGTGCCAGCAGCTGGGGGTCGGGCAATCAGCCCCAGCATTTT. Translated, it gives CASSWGSGNQPQHF.

The chain links TRBV20-1 to TRBJ2-1; 10 positions match TRBD2. Germline assignment: CDR1 DFQATT and CDR2 SNEGSKA (reference sequence). V gave up 4 bases and J gave up 7 bases; unmatched junction bases: 4. The CDR3 totals 13 residues. CDR3 loop: CSATSGRINEQFF. The CDR3 region has the DNA TGCAGTGCTACTAGCGGGAGAATAAATGAGCAGTTCTTC.

This clonotype came up many times. This sequence joins TRBV6-1 and TRBJ2-7; 8 nucleotides align to TRBD1. Germline V CDR1 and CDR2: MNHNS, SASEGT. The CDR3 consists of 16 residues. V dropped 0 bases and J dropped 1; count of bases not matched to a gene: 5. In DNA, the CDR3 is TGTGCCAGCAGTGAAGCCTCTGGGACAGGTTCCTACGAGCAGTACTTC. This encodes CASSEASGTGSYEQYF.

This clonotype was found a few times. This chain uses TRBV5-1 with TRBJ1-5; D is possibly TRBD1 (6 bases). Trimming cost V 0 bases and J 6 bases, with 19 bases left between them. The germline V gene encodes CDR1 SGHRS and CDR2 YFSETQ. The CDR3 covers 17 residues. The CDR3 region has the DNA TGCGCCAGCAGCTTGGGAACAGGGCCTGAGGGGGGTCAGCCCCAGCATTTT. As protein: CASSLGTGPEGGQPQHF. Supplemented by reference TRBV5-1 and TRBJ1-5, the full variable domain reads KAGVTQTPRYLIKTRGQQVTLSCSPISGHRSVSWYQQTPGQGLQFLFEYFSETQRNKGNFPGRFSGRQFSNSRSEMNVSTLELGDSALYLCASSLGTGPEGGQPQHFGDGTRLSIL.

In its sample, this clonotype was seen many times. The V call is TRBV27, the J call TRBJ2-5; the D gene is possibly TRBD1 (6 bases). The germline V and J ends were trimmed by 5 bases and 1 base, with 11 bases remaining between them. The CDR3 has 14 amino acids. Germline V CDR1 and CDR2: MNHEY, SMNVEV (reference sequence). The DNA for the CDR3 is TGTGCCAGCAGTCTCAGGACAGCCCAAGAGACCCAGTACTTC. Amino acids: CASSLRTAQETQYF.

This clonotype was found many times. This chain connects TRBV9 to TRBJ2-1, with 10 bases fitting TRBD2. Germline lookup yields CDR1 SGDLS and CDR2 YYNGEE. Germline trimming cut 4 bases from V and 10 bases from J; bases unmatched to any gene: 14. The CDR3 has 16 amino acids. The CDR3 is CASSPEAGGKRREQFF. The CDR3 DNA reads TGTGCCAGCAGCCCAGAAGCGGGAGGGAAACGGCGGGAGCAGTTCTTC.

This chain links TRBV27 with TRBJ1-2; D uncertain. Trimming removed 0 bases at V and 4 bases at J, with 12 bases between. The germline V gene encodes CDR1 MNHEY and CDR2 SMNVEV (reference sequence). The CDR3 is 15 residues long. This CDR3 reads CASSLSRGFPYGYTF. The CDR3 nucleotides read TGTGCCAGCAGTTTATCTCGTGGCTTCCCCTATGGCTACACCTTC.

This clonotype came up a few times. The chain carries TRBV30 and TRBJ2-7; 7 positions match TRBD1. V was clipped by 3 bases and J by 6 bases; unmatched bases: 11. The CDR3 length is 14 residues. From germline, CDR1 is GTSNPN and CDR2 SVGIG (reference sequence). CDR3 DNA sequence: TGTGCCTGGAGACAGATGACAGGGTTGGGCGAGCAGTACTTC. Amino acid sequence: CAWRQMTGLGEQYF.

This clonotype was seen repeatedly, ten times or more. The gene calls are TRBV5-1 and TRBJ2-3; 8 bases fit TRBD1. Germline assignment: CDR1 SGHRS and CDR2 YFSETQ. There are 15 residues in the CDR3. V was pared by 4 bases and J by 4 bases, with 8 bases of the junction left unmatched. CDR3: CASSNRGFEADTQYF. CDR3 DNA: TGCGCCAGCAGCAACAGGGGGTTCGAGGCAGATACGCAGTATTTT.

This clonotype was counted ten times or more. The chain recombines TRBV18 with TRBJ2-1, with D hard to call. CDR1 and CDR2 (germline): KGHSH, LQKENI. There are 13 residues in the CDR3. V was clipped by 5 bases and J by 5 bases, with 10 bases between them. The CDR3 spells CASSSREDNEQFF. CDR3 bases: TGTGCCAGCTCATCGCGCGAGGACAATGAGCAGTTCTTC.

In this sample, this clonotype turned up many times. This rearrangement joins TRBV20-1 to TRBJ2-7; 7 nucleotides line up with TRBD2. The CDR3 has 15 residues. Germline V gives CDR1 DFQATT, CDR2 SNEGSKA (reference sequence). Germline trimming cut 0 bases from V and 0 bases from J; bases unmatched to any gene: 5. CDR3 in amino acids: CSARDWSGTSYEQYF. In DNA, the CDR3 is TGCAGTGCTAGAGACTGGAGCGGGACCTCCTACGAGCAGTACTTC.

Turning to this clonotype: This could be a read error, since a much larger clone is one nucleotide away. The chain has TRBV7-2 and TRBJ2-7; no reliable D call. Germline V gene sequence: CDR1 SGHTA, CDR2 FQGNSA. The CDR3 is made up of 14 amino acids. CDR3 residues: CASSPGPSSYEQHF. The CDR3 DNA reads as TGTGCCAGCAGCCCCGGACCGAGCTCCTACGAGCAGCACTTC.

The sample holds a few counts of this clonotype. The chain is built from TRBV6-2 or TRBV6-3 and TRBJ1-2, with D tentatively TRBD1 (5 bases). CDR3 length: 12 residues. Looked up from germline, CDR1 is MNHEY and CDR2 is SVGEGT. The germline V and J ends were trimmed by 3 bases and 7 bases, with 9 bases remaining between them. CDR3 nucleotides: TGTGCCAGCAGTTATTTGAGGGGTGGCTACACCTTC. It specifies CASSYLRGGYTF.

This clonotype was observed at least ten times. This chain links TRBV6-9 with TRBJ2-1; 8 nucleotides agree with TRBD2. Germline CDR1 is MNHGY and CDR2 is SVAAGI. The V segment lost 3 bases and the J segment 8 bases; nucleotides outside the gene matches: 9. There are 15 residues in the CDR3. This CDR3 reads CASSYSQRESDEQFF. The CDR3 DNA follows: TGTGCCAGCAGTTACTCCCAGCGGGAGAGCGATGAGCAGTTCTTC.

A few counts support this clonotype. The J gene is TRBJ1-2, the V gene TRBV15; D is unresolved. The CDR3 extends over 12 amino acids. Looked up from germline, CDR1 is LNHNV and CDR2 is YYDKDF (reference sequence). V was clipped by 2 bases and J by 3 bases, with 4 bases between them. CDR3 in DNA: TGTGCCACCAGCAGACAGGACTATGGCTACACCTTC. Translation gives CATSRQDYGYTF.

The V gene is TRBV30, the J gene TRBJ2-1; D is ambiguous. CDR3 size: 11 residues. The V end lost 0 bases, the J end lost 10 bases, and 7 bases lay between the germline ends. The germline gives CDR1 GTSNPN, CDR2 SVGIG (reference sequence). The CDR3 loop is CAWSVGQEQFF. CDR3 DNA sequence: TGTGCCTGGAGTGTCGGGCAAGAGCAGTTCTTC.

This clonotype was seen many times. V is TRBV28 and J is TRBJ2-1, with 10 bases that match TRBD2. Looked up from germline, CDR1 is MDHEN and CDR2 is SYDVKM. Trimming took 5 bases from V and 4 from J; bases not matched to a gene: 8. This CDR3 region has 16 residues. CDR3 in DNA: TGTGCCAGCAGTCGTCCGGAGCGGGAGGGTTACAATGAGCAGTTCTTC. It is translated as CASSRPEREGYNEQFF.

The rearrangement links TRBV3-1 to TRBJ1-3; D remains unclear. The CDR3 runs to 15 residues. The V gene lost 1 base and the J gene lost 1 base, with 8 bases spanning the gap. Germline V gives CDR1 LGHDT, CDR2 YNNKEL (reference sequence). For the CDR3, the DNA is TGTGCCAGCAGCCAAGGCAGAGCTTCTGGAAACACCATATATTTT. Its translation: CASSQGRASGNTIYF. Full variable domain (missing parts from reference TRBV3-1 and TRBJ1-3): DTAVSQTPKYLVTQMGNDKSIKCEQNLGHDTMYWYKQDSKKFLKIMFSYNNKELIINETVPNRFSPKSPDKAHLNLHINSLELGDSAVYFCASSQGRASGNTIYFGEGSWLTVV.